The sequence of this T cell receptor (beta chain) was determined in a study of technical replicates of blood from a few donors. TCRdb keeps only in-frame clones here, not all; method: immunoSEQ multiplex PCR. The table shows roughly 76,000 clones, with approximately 94% occurring only once. The sequence was collected from a human donor in good health. Sequenced material: T cells isolated from PBMCs.

The CDR3 region has the DNA TGTGCCAGCAGCACCACAAACGAGCAGTACTTC. Protein sequence: CASSTTNEQYF. The gene calls are TRBV11-2 and TRBJ2-7, with D unclear. Trimming pared 5 bases from V and 5 bases from J, leaving 7 bases between. The CDR3 is made up of 11 amino acids. The germline V gene encodes CDR1 SGHAT and CDR2 FQNNGV. Full variable domain (rest looked up from reference TRBV11-2 and TRBJ2-7): EAGVAQSPRYKIIEKRQSVAFWCNPISGHATLYWYQQILGQGPKLLIQFQNNGVVDDSQLPKDRFSAERLKGVDSTLKIQPAKLEDSAVYLCASSTTNEQYFGPGTRLTVT.